The T cell receptor (beta chain) described here comes from a study of resident and recirculating memory T cells in vitiligo. Whole-study findings and limits: No unique dominant TCR clone was found in vitiligo lesions.

For this clone: Its antigen is unidentified.

Here immunoSEQ multiplex PCR was the method, and the copy in TCRdb shows in-frame clones only, minus some. The top ten hold more than 4% of the sample, which has tens of thousands of clones, roughly 90% seen once. This CDR3 has 18 residues. Looked up from germline, CDR1 is LGHNA and CDR2 is YSLEER. The V gene end was trimmed by 0 bases and the J gene end by 0 bases; junction bases not matched to a gene: 2. The V and J genes are TRBV4-3 and TRBJ2-6; 10 nucleotides align to TRBD2. This clonotype originated in a male donor with vitiligo. Sequenced material: blood. CDR3 DNA sequence: TGCGCCAGCAGCCAAGATGCTAGCGGGGGCTCTGGGGCCAACGTCCTGACTTTC. Translating it yields CASSQDASGGSGANVLTF.